This T cell receptor beta chain was sequenced during a study of CD8 T cells in Susac syndrome. On the study more broadly: At the time their blood was drawn, patients with Susac syndrome were either therapy-naive, on corticosteroids (with some of them also receiving intravenous immunoglobulin), or on intravenous immunoglobulin alone.

This CDR3 contains 17 residues. With 1 base removed from V and 5 bases from J, the gap between germline ends came to 17 bases. Germline-derived CDR1 and CDR2 are MGHRA and YSYEKL. A note on this clonotype: The target antigen is unknown.

A quantity of about 0.5 to 1 ug RNA underwent reverse transcription using random hexamers. TCRdb independently ran MiXCR on the immunoSEQ multiplex PCR reads; one entry per CDR3 protein. The sample contains about 190,000 distinct CDR3 sequences, 90% to 95% of which appear only once. Notes on the study in general: Repertoires of Susac syndrome CD4+ T cells lacked clonal expansion.

V gene TRBV4-1 combines with J gene TRBJ2-2; D might be TRBD2 (6 bases). The sample consisted of CD4+ T cells from PBMCs. This receptor was identified in a human donor with Susac syndrome. CDR3 amino acids: CASSQGFGGSGTGELFF. For the CDR3, the DNA is TGCGCCAGCAGCCAAGGGTTTGGAGGGAGCGGGACCGGGGAGCTGTTTTTT.